This paragraph covers one TCR beta chain sequence. This sample stems from a study of T cells expressing NK-cell markers. TCRdb reprocessed the 5' RACE reads and keeps a single row for each CDR3 protein, giving no DNA. The listing records about 430,000 distinct CDR3 sequences. The CDR3 is 13 residues long. Germline V gene lookup returns CDR1 SGHKS and CDR2 YYEKEE (reference sequence). This TCR was recovered from a woman between 45 and 65 years old in good health. The V call is TRBV5-5, the J call TRBJ2-1; TCRdb picks TRBD1, but there is no DNA to check that call. The specimen was blood T cells: a sorted CD56 or NKG2C T cell subset, CD4+ or CD8+ T cells, or bulk PBMC T cells (not recorded which). CDR3 residues: CASSLPGTREQFF.